The table lists the clone carrying this T cell receptor (beta chain) with many counts. Its cognate antigen is unknown. This specimen comes from a study of CD8+CD57+ T cells in acquired aplastic anemia. Overall study context: An average of about 3.4 ug of DNA was obtained from sorted CD4+ and CD8+ cells.

General study results and limits: Controls did not differ significantly from patients in CD8+ Simpson's diversity. Comparison of patients with controls identified twenty-nine shared CD8+ CDR3 sequences.

Germline V gives CDR1 MNHEY, CDR2 SVGEGT. Trimming cost V 0 bases and J 2 bases, with 9 bases left between them. This CDR3 is built from 15 residues. Both TCR beta VDJ combination and CDR3 sequence profiling were carried out. Genomic DNA was the template for this profiling. MiXCR was run by TCRdb on the reads, yielding one entry per CDR3 protein. The sample carries some 150,000 distinct CDR3 sequences, around 48% recorded once. It was patients with CD8+CD57+ cell expansion by flow cytometry who were chosen for sequencing. Sequenced sample: sorted CD4+, CD8+, or CD8+CD57+ T cells (not recorded which) from PBMCs. The receptor was derived from a human donor with aplastic anemia. The rearrangement links TRBV6-2 or TRBV6-3 to TRBJ2-3, with unresolved D. DNA of the CDR3: TGTGCCAGCAGTTACTCGTCGACCCTCACAGATACGCAGTATTTT. Protein sequence: CASSYSSTLTDTQYF.